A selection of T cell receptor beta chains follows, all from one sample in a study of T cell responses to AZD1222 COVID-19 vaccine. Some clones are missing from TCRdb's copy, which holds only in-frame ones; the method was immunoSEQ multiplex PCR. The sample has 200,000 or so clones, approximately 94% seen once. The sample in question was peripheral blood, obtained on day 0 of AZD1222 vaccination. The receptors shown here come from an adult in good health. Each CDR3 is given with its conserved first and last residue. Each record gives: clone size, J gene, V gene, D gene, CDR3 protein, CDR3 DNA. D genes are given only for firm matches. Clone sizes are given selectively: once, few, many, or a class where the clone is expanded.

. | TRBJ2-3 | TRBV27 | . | CASSFWRSTDTQYF | TGTGCCAGCAGTTTCTGGAGAAGCACAGATACGCAGTATTTT
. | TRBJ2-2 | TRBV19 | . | CASSIQGPTGELFF | TGTGCCAGTAGTATTCAGGGTCCCACCGGGGAGCTGTTTTTT
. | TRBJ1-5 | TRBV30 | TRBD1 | CAWKGTGSKPQHF | TGTGCCTGGAAGGGGACAGGGTCGAAGCCCCAGCATTTT
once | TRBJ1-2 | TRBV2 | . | CASGTGPLEDGYTF | TGTGCCAGCGGAACCGGGCCCCTGGAGGATGGCTACACCTTC
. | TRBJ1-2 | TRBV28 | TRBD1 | CASSLPGQGGGYTF | TGTGCCAGCAGTTTACCCGGACAGGGAGGCGGCTACACCTTC
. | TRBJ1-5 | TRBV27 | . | CASSLGGMGPQHF | TGTGCCAGCAGTTTAGGTGGGATGGGGCCCCAGCATTTT
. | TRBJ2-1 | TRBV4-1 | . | CASSASFPGISSYNEQFF | TGCGCCAGCTCAGCCAGTTTTCCGGGGATAAGCTCCTACAATGAGCAGTTCTTC
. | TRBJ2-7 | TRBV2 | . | CASIGGAGYEQYF | TGTGCCAGCATTGGGGGCGCGGGCTACGAGCAGTACTTC
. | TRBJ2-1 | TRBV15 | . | CATALGSYNEQFF | TGTGCCACCGCACTAGGCTCCTACAATGAGCAGTTCTTC
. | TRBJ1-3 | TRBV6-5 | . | CASKLLSGNTIYF | TGTGCCAGCAAACTACTCTCTGGAAACACCATATATTTT
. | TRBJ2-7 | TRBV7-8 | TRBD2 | CASSLGASGGRYEQYF | TGTGCCAGCAGCCTCGGGGCTAGCGGAGGCCGCTACGAGCAGTACTTC
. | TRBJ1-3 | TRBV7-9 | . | CASSFQGRNTIYF | TGTGCCAGCAGCTTTCAGGGAAGAAACACCATATATTTT
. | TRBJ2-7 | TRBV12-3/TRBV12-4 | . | CASSRSSDEQYF | TGTGCCAGCAGCCGTTCAAGCGACGAGCAGTACTTC